The clone carrying this T cell receptor (beta chain) came up once. Its target is unknown. This entry belongs to a study of cytomegalovirus exposure and HLA in healthy donors. Study observations and caveats: In a later analysis, CMV-associated beta chains were mostly HLA-associated, it appeared. In a later analysis, TCR beta V- and J-gene trimming was associated with a missense DCLRE1C variant.

The PCR contained 60 Vbeta and 13 Jbeta primers. Data came from immunoSEQ multiplex PCR; TCRdb stores just in-frame clones and leaves some out. The sample comprises around 190,000 clones, approximately 80% of which are singletons, and under 3% rests with the top ten. The sample was PBMCs. The clonotype was recovered from a woman aged 30 to 39 in good health and CMV-seronegative.

CDR3: CATATVGRSYEQYF. Written as DNA, the CDR3 is TGTGCCACCGCCACGGTCGGGAGATCCTACGAGCAGTACTTC. The rearrangement joins TRBV5-5 to TRBJ2-7; D possibly corresponds to TRBD2 (6 bases). V was shortened by 9 bases and J by 1 base, with 17 bases between the two germline ends. CDR3 length: 14 amino acids. Germline V gene lookup returns CDR1 SGHKS and CDR2 YYEKEE (reference sequence).